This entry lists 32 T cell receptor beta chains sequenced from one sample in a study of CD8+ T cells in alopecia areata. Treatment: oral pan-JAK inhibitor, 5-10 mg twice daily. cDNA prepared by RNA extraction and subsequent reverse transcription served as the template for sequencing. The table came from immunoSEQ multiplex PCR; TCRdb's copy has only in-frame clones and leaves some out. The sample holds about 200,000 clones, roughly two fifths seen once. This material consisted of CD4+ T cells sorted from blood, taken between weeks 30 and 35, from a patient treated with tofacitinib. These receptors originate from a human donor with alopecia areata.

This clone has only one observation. The CDR3 DNA sequence: TGTGCCAGCAGTATAGGACAGAGCGCAACTAATGAAAAACTGTTTTTT. This translates into CASSIGQSATNEKLFF. V usage is TRBV4-2 and J usage is TRBJ1-4, with a tentative D call TRBD1 (6 bases). Germline V gene data show CDR1 as LGHNA and CDR2 as YNFKEQ. V was pared by 6 bases and J by 0 bases, with 14 bases between. The CDR3 extends over 16 amino acids.

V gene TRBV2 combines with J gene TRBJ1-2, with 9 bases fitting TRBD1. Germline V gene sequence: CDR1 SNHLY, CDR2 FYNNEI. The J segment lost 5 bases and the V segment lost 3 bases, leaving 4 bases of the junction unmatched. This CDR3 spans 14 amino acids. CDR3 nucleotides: TGTGCCAGCAGTGACAGGACAGGGGCTTATGGCTACACCTTC. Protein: CASSDRTGAYGYTF.

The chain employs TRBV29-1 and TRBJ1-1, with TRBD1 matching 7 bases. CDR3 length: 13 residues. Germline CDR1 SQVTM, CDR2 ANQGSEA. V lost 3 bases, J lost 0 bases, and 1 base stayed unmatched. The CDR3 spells CSVEGTVNTEAFF. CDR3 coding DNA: TGCAGCGTTGAGGGGACAGTGAACACTGAAGCTTTCTTT.

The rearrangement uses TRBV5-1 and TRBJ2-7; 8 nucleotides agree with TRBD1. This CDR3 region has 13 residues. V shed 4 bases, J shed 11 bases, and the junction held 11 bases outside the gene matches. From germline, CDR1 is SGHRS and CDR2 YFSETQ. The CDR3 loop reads CASSPETGAGEYF. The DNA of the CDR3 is TGCGCCAGCAGCCCTGAGACAGGGGCCGGGGAGTACTTC. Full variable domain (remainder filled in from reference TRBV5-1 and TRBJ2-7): KAGVTQTPRYLIKTRGQQVTLSCSPISGHRSVSWYQQTPGQGLQFLFEYFSETQRNKGNFPGRFSGRQFSNSRSEMNVSTLELGDSALYLCASSPETGAGEYFGPGTRLTVT.

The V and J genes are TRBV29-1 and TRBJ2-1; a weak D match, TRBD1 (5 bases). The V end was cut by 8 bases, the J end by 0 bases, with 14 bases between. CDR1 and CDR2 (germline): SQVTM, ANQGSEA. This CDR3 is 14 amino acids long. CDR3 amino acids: CSLRLRGSYNEQFF. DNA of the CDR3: TGCAGCTTACGGCTTAGGGGCTCCTACAATGAGCAGTTCTTC.

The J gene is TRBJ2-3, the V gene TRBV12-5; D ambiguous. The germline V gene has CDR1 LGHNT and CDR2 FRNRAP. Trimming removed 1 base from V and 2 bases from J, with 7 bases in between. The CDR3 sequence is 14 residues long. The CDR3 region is CASGLGQTTDTQYF. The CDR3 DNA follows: TGTGCTAGTGGTTTGGGTCAGACCACAGATACGCAGTATTTT.

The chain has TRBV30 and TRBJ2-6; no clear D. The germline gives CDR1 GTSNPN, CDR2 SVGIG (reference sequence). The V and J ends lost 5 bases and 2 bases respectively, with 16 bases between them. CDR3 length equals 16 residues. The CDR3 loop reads CAWQMALGTGANVLTF. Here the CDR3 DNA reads TGTGCCTGGCAAATGGCGCTGGGAACTGGGGCCAACGTCCTGACTTTC.

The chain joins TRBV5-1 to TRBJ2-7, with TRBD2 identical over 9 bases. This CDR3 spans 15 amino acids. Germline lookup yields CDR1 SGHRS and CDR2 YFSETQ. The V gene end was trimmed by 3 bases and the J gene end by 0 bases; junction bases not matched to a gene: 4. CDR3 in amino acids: CASSWREGPSYEQYF. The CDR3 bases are TGCGCCAGCAGCTGGCGGGAGGGACCCTCCTACGAGCAGTACTTC.

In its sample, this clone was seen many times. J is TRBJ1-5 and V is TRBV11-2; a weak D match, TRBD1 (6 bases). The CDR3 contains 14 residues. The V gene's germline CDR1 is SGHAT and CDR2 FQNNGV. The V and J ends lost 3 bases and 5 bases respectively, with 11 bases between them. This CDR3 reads CASSLSQGDQPQHF. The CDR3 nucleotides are TGTGCCAGCAGCTTGTCACAGGGCGATCAGCCCCAGCATTTT.

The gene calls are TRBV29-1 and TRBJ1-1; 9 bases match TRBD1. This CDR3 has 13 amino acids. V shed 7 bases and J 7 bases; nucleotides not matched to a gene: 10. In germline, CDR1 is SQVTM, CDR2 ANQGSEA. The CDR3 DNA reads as TGCAGCGCCCCGGGACAGGGCGGATTTGAAGCTTTCTTT. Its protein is CSAPGQGGFEAFF. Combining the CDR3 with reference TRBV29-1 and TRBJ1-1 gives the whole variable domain SAVISQKPSRDICQRGTSLTIQCQVDSQVTMMFWYRQQPGQSLTLIATANQGSEATYESGFVIDKFPISRPNLTFSTLTVSNMSPEDSSIYLCSAPGQGGFEAFFGQGTRLTVV.

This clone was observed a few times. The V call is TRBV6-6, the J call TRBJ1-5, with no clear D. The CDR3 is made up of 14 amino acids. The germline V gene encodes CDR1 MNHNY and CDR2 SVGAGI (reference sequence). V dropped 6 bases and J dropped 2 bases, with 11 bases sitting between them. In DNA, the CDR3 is TGTGCCAGCAGCTACCAGGCCGGCAATCAGCCCCAGCATTTT. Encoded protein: CASSYQAGNQPQHF.

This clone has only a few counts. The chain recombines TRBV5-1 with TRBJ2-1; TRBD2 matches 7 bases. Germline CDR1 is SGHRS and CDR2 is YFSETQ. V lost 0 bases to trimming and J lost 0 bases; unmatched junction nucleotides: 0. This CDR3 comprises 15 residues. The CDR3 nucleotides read TGCGCCAGCAGCTTGGGGACTAGCTCCTACAATGAGCAGTTCTTC. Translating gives CASSLGTSSYNEQFF.

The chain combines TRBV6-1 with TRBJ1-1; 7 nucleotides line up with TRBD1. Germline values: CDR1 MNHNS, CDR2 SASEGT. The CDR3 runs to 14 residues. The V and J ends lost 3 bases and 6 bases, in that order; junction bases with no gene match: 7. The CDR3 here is CASSEQGGRAEAFF. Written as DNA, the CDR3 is TGTGCCAGCAGTGAGCAGGGGGGGAGAGCTGAAGCTTTCTTT.

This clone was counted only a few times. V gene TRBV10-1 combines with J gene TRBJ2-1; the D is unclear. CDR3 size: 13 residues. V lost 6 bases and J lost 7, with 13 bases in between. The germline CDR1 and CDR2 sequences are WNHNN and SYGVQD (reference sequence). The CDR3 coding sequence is TGCGCCAGCAGCCCGCAGGTGGGAAATGAGCAGTTCTTC. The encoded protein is CASSPQVGNEQFF.

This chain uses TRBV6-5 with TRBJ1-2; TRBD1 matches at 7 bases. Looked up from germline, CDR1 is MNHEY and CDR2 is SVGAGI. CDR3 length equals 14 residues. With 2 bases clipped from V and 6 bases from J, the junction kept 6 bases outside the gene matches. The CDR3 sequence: CASSYVTGRNGYTF. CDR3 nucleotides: TGTGCCAGCAGTTACGTGACAGGGAGAAATGGCTACACCTTC.

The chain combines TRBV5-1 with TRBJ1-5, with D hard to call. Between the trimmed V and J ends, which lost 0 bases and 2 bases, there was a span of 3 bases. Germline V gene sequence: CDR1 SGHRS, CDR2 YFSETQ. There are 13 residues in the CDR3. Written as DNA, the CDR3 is TGCGCCAGCAGCTTGGAACGCAATCAGCCCCAGCATTTT. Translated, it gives CASSLERNQPQHF. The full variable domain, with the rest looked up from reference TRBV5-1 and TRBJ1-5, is KAGVTQTPRYLIKTRGQQVTLSCSPISGHRSVSWYQQTPGQGLQFLFEYFSETQRNKGNFPGRFSGRQFSNSRSEMNVSTLELGDSALYLCASSLERNQPQHFGDGTRLSIL.

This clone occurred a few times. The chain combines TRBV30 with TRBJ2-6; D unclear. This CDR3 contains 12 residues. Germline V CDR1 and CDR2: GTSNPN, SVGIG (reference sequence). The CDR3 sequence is CARLSGANVLTF. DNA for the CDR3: TGTGCTAGGCTATCTGGGGCCAACGTCCTGACTTTC.

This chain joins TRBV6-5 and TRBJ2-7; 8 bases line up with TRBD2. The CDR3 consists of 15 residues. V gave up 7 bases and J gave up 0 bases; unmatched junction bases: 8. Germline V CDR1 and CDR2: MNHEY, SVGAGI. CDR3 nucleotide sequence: TGTGCCAGCACCCTAACTAGCGGAGCCTCCTACGAGCAGTACTTC. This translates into CASTLTSGASYEQYF.

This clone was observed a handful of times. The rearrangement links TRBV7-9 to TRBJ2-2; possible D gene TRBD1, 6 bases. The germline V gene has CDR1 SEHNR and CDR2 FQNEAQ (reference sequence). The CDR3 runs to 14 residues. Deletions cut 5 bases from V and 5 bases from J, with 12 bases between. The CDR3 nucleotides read TGTGCCAGCAGCGCCAACAGGGAAACCGGGGAGCTGTTTTTT. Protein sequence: CASSANRETGELFF.

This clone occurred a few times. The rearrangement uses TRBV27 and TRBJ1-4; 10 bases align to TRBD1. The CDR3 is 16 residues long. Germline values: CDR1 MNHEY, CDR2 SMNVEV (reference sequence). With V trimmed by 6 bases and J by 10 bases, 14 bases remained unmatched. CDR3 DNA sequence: TGTGCCAGCAGACCTTCACCGGGACAGGGGATAGTAAAACTGTTTTTT. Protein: CASRPSPGQGIVKLFF.

CDR3 sequence: CASSPGGLADIQYF. CDR3 DNA: TGTGCCAGCAGTCCCGGTGGACTAGCGGACATTCAGTACTTC. The chain carries TRBV6-6 and TRBJ2-4, with TRBD2 matching 10 bases. J gave up 8 bases and V 5 bases, and 6 bases lay outside the gene matches. The CDR3 totals 14 residues. Germline assignment: CDR1 MNHNY and CDR2 SVGAGI (reference sequence).

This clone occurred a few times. The CDR3 DNA reads as TGCAGCGTTGAAGATGCAGGACTAGGACCCACCCCAGATACGCAGTATTTT. Encoded protein: CSVEDAGLGPTPDTQYF. The J gene is TRBJ2-3, the V gene TRBV29-1; 7 positions agree with TRBD2. Germline V lookup: CDR1 SQVTM, CDR2 ANQGSEA. The V gene end was trimmed by 0 bases and the J gene end by 4 bases; junction bases not matched to a gene: 13. The CDR3 sequence is 17 residues long.

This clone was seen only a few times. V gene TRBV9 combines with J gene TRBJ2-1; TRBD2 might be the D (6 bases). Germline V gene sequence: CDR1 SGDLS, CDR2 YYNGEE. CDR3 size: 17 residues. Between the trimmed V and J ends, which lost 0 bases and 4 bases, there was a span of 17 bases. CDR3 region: CASSVDVSGVGYNEQFF. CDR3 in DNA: TGTGCCAGCAGCGTAGATGTTTCGGGAGTTGGGTACAATGAGCAGTTCTTC.

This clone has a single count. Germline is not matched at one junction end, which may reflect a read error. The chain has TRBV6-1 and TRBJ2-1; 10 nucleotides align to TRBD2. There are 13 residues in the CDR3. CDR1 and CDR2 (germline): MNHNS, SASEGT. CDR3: CASRLAGVGEQFF. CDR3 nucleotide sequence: TGTGCGAGCAGGCTAGCGGGAGTGGGTGAGCAGTTCTTC.

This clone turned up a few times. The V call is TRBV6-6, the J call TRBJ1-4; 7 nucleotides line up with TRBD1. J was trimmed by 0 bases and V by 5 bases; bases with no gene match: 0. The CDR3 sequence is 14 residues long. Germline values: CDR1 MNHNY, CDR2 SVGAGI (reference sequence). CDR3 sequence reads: CASSGTATNEKLFF. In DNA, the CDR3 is TGTGCCAGCAGTGGGACAGCAACTAATGAAAAACTGTTTTTT.

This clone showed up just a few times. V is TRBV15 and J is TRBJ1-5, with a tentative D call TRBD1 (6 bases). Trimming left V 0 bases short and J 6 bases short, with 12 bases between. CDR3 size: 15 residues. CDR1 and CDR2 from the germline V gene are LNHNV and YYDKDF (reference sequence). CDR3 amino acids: CATSRDKQGPQPQHF. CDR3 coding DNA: TGTGCCACCAGCAGAGATAAGCAGGGGCCTCAGCCCCAGCATTTT.

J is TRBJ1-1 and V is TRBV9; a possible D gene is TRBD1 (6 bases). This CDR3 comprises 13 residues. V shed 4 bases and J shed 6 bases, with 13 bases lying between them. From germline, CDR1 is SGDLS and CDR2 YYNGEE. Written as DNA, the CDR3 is TGTGCCAGCAGCACAAACGGGGGCGCTGAAGCTTTCTTT. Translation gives CASSTNGGAEAFF.

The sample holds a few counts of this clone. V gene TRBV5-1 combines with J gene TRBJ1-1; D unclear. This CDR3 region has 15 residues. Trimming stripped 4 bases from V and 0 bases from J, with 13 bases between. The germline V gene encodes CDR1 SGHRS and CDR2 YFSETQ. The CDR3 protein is CASSLKDNMNTEAFF. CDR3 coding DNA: TGCGCCAGCAGCCTGAAAGACAACATGAACACTGAAGCTTTCTTT.

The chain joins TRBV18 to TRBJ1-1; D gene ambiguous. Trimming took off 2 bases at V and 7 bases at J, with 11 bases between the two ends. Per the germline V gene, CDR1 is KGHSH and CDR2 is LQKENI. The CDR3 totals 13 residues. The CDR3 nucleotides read TGTGCCAGCTCACCAGACGAGTTGGGTGAAGCTTTCTTT. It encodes CASSPDELGEAFF.

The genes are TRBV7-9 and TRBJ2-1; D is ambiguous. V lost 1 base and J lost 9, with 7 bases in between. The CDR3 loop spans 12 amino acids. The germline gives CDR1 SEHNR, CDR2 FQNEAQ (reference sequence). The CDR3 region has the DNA TGTGCCAGCAGCTTAGGGACCGGTGAGCAGTTCTTC. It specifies CASSLGTGEQFF.

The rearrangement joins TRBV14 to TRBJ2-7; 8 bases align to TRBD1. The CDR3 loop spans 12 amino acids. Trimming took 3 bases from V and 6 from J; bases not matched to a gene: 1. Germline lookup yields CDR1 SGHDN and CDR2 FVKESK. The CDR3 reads CASSHTGGEQYF. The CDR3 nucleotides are TGTGCCAGCAGCCATACAGGGGGCGAGCAGTACTTC.

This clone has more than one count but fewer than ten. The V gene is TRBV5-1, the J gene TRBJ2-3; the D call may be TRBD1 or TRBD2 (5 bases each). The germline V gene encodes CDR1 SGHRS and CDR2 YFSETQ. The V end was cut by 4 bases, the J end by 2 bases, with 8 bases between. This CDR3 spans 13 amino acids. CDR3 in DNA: TGCGCCAGCAGCCGGGACCACACAGATACGCAGTATTTT. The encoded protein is CASSRDHTDTQYF.